This section outlines one T cell receptor (beta chain) sequence together with its context. Its matching antigen is unknown. The data originate from a study of beta chain features in type 1 diabetes. Study-wide findings and caveats: Naive, central memory and regulatory TCRB repertoires appeared more similar among patients than healthy donors.

Reverse transcription of all isolated RNA meant that expressed TCRB transcripts were sequenced. The repertoire was sequenced with immunoSEQ multiplex PCR; TCRdb's copy has only in-frame clones and lacks some. The table shows about 340,000 clones, with roughly 8% occurring only once. The clonotype was recovered from a young woman in good health. Sequencing input: central memory CD4+ T cells from blood.

CDR3 bases: TGTGCCAGCAGTGGGAGCTACATAAAAGGTGGCTACACCTTC. Translating gives CASSGSYIKGGYTF. The genes are TRBV25-1 and TRBJ1-2; no clear D gene. Germline V gene lookup returns CDR1 MGHDK and CDR2 SYGVNS. CDR3 size: 14 residues. V lost 4 bases and J lost 7, with 16 bases in between.